This T cell receptor beta chain was retrieved from a study of blood T cell repertoires in COVID-19. About the research overall: The analysed material was cDNA or gDNA that came from T cells, B-cell-depleted T cells, or PBMCs.

Only in-frame clones appear in the TCRdb table, and some are missing; sequencing was by immunoSEQ multiplex PCR. The repertoire holds about 120,000 clones, with 55% to 75% as singletons. Germline V CDR1 and CDR2: MNHNS, SASEGT. The CDR3 runs 16 residues. V lost 2 bases, J lost 0 bases, and 4 bases stayed unmatched. The sequenced sample consisted of peripheral blood. This clonotype was obtained from a human donor with acute or convalescent COVID-19. The donor label of this sample is uncertain. The chain joins TRBV6-1 to TRBJ1-3, with 7 bases that match TRBD1. The CDR3 sequence is CASSEIGTASGNTIYF. The CDR3 bases are TGTGCCAGCAGTGAAATAGGGACAGCCTCTGGAAACACCATATATTTT.